This T cell receptor (beta chain) was retrieved from a study of blood T cell repertoires in COVID-19. Clones were read by immunoSEQ multiplex PCR, and TCRdb kept only the in-frame ones, dropping some. The table lists more than 150,000 clones, approximately 83% of them singletons. In its sample, this clone was seen a few times. The clonotype originates from a woman aged 55-69 years with acute or convalescent COVID-19. The source material was peripheral blood.

The CDR3 loop is CASSLDRSTDTQYF. For the CDR3, the DNA is TGTGCCAGCAGTTTGGACAGGAGCACAGATACGCAGTATTTT. V and J are TRBV28 and TRBJ2-3, with 7 bases that match TRBD1. This CDR3 spans 14 amino acids. Germline V gives CDR1 MDHEN, CDR2 SYDVKM. V shed 3 bases, J shed 0 bases, and the junction held 0 bases outside the gene matches.